This TCR beta chain was profiled in a study of spatial heterogeneity in lung cancer. Study in general: Correlation of TCR transcript counts in tumor regions with a T cell module score from matched bulk RNA-seq was strong.

TCRdb re-called the 5' RACE reads through MiXCR, storing one row per CDR3 protein. Of about 15,000 distinct CDR3 sequences in the sample, about 7% were seen once. Study-level findings and limits: Within tumors, counts of expanded alpha and beta TCRs tracked tumor mutation counts.

Stated time point: sample taken at primary tumor resection. To note about this clonotype: Antigen: not known.

Trimming removed 6 bases at V and 9 bases at J, with 18 bases between. The length of the CDR3 is 12 residues. From germline, CDR1 is DFQATT and CDR2 SNEGSKA (reference sequence). Sequencing used lung tumor tissue, obtained at surgery. The source of this sequence is a male donor with early-stage non-small cell lung cancer. The gene calls are TRBV20-1 and TRBJ2-7; D may be TRBD1 or TRBD2 (5 bases each). The CDR3 is CSAGTPAEGQYF. DNA of the CDR3: TGCAGTGCCGGGACCCCGGCCGAGGGGCAGTACTTC.